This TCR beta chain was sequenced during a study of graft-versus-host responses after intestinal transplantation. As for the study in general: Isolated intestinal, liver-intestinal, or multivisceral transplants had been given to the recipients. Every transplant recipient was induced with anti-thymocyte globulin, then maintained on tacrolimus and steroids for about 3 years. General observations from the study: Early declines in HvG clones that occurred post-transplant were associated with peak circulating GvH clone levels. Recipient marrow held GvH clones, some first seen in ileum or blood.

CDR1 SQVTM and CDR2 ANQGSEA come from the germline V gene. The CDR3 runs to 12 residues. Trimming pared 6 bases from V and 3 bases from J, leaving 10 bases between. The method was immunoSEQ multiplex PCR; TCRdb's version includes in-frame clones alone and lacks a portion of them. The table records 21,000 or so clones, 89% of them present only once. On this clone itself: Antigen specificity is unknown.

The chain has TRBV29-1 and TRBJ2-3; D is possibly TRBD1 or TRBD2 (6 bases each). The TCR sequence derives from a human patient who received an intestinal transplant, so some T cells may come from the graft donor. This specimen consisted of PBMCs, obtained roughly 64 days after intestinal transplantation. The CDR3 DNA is TGCAGCGTCCGGGGGCAGACAGATACGCAGTATTTT. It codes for CSVRGQTDTQYF.